This T cell receptor beta chain was found in a study of cytomegalovirus exposure and HLA in healthy donors. About the study: When just under 400 donors were genotyped, about 86% of them were found to fall in the Caucasian-associated ancestry cluster.

The germline gives CDR1 MDHEN, CDR2 SYDVKM. The CDR3 loop spans 15 amino acids. V was shortened by 5 bases and J by 0 bases, with 11 bases between the two germline ends. Researchers ran the PCR with 60 Vbeta and 13 Jbeta primers. TCRdb's copy holds only in-frame clones and misses some; the assay was immunoSEQ multiplex PCR. The sample holds under 200,000 clones, 65% to 85% seen once. This clone has more than one count but fewer than ten. What it binds is not known. Study-wide findings and caveats: Fewer N-insertions (relative to the 666-donor mean) were reportedly seen in an Asian-associated ancestry cluster in a later analysis.

All the people who gave samples were healthy bone marrow donors. The sequenced sample consisted of PBMCs. The gene calls are TRBV28 and TRBJ1-5, with D tentatively TRBD1 (5 bases). The source of this sequence is a woman aged 45-65 years in good health and CMV-seropositive. This CDR3 is CASSPTVYSNQPQHF. DNA of the CDR3: TGTGCCAGCAGTCCGACAGTATATAGCAATCAGCCCCAGCATTTT.